These T cell receptor beta chains were read from a single sample in a study of post-analysis software for immune sequencing data. One entry per CDR3 protein results from TCRdb running MiXCR on the PCR reads. The data hold some 240,000 distinct CDR3 sequences, with 35% to 40% observed a single time. Input material: blood. The source is a girl aged 10 to 17 with multiple sclerosis. Both conserved end residues are part of each CDR3. The D gene is left open where the match is weak. The size field is filled for only some rows; it gives once, few, many or a size class.

clone_size	j_call	cdr3_length	v_call	d_call	cdr3_aa	cdr3_nt
many	TRBJ2-1	16	TRBV30	TRBD2	CAWSAAGTSGSNEQFF	TGTGCCTGGAGTGCGGCGGGGACTAGCGGGAGTAATGAGCAGTTCTTC
many	TRBJ1-2	15	TRBV10-3	TRBD1	CAIGTGERLNYGYTF	TGTGCCATCGGGACAGGGGAGAGGCTTAACTATGGCTACACCTTC
many	TRBJ1-2	16	TRBV5-1	TRBD1	CASSLDPGQGLLGYTF	TGCGCCAGCAGCTTGGATCCGGGACAGGGGCTGCTTGGCTACACCTTC
-	TRBJ2-7	12	TRBV20-1	-	CSARDLSYEQYF	TGCAGTGCTAGAGATCTCAGCTACGAGCAGTACTTC
-	TRBJ2-5	13	TRBV4-1	TRBD1	CASRDRGQETQYF	TGCGCCAGCCGGGACAGGGGCCAAGAGACCCAGTACTTC
many	TRBJ2-7	14	TRBV6-6	-	CASRDSTRLYEQYF	TGTGCCAGCAGAGACTCGACTAGGCTCTACGAGCAGTACTTC
many	TRBJ2-1	18	TRBV5-1	TRBD1	CASSHRGQGTRSYNEQFF	TGCGCCAGCAGTCACAGGGGTCAAGGGACCCGATCCTACAATGAGCAGTTCTTC
-	TRBJ2-5	13	TRBV6-6	TRBD2	CASTKGGAETQYF	TGTGCCAGCACCAAGGGAGGGGCGGAGACCCAGTACTTC
-	TRBJ1-1	14	TRBV28	TRBD1	CASRPGQRNTEAFF	TGTGCCAGCAGACCGGGACAGCGAAATACTGAAGCTTTCTTT
many	TRBJ1-2	13	TRBV20-1	-	CSATPGQGGGYTF	TGCAGTGCTACCCCGGGTCAGGGAGGTGGCTACACCTTC
once	TRBJ2-3	16	TRBV12-3/TRBV12-4	-	CASTLWGGLRTDTQYF	TGTGCCAGCACCCTTTGGGGCGGGTTGAGAACAGATACGCAGTATTTT
many	TRBJ2-1	14	TRBV10-3	-	CATGPGSSYNEQFF	TGTGCCACCGGGCCGGGGAGCTCCTACAATGAGCAGTTCTTC
many	TRBJ2-4	18	TRBV5-1	TRBD2	CASSSGGASGTGSNIQYF	TGCGCCAGCAGCTCAGGGGGGGCTAGCGGGACGGGTTCCAACATTCAGTACTTC
few	TRBJ2-1	17	TRBV5-1	TRBD1	CASSLYGQGSPYNEQFF	TGCGCCAGCAGCTTGTACGGACAGGGGTCACCCTACAATGAGCAGTTCTTC
-	TRBJ1-4	17	TRBV28	-	CASSLSWGGTDNEKLFF	TGTGCCAGCAGTTTATCCTGGGGCGGGACGGATAATGAAAAACTGTTTTTT
many	TRBJ1-1	14	TRBV29-1	-	CSVEDPTRNTEAFF	TGCAGCGTTGAAGATCCGACAAGGAACACTGAAGCTTTCTTT
-	TRBJ1-1	15	TRBV3-1	TRBD1	CASSQVGTGGTEAFF	TGTGCCAGCAGCCAAGTGGGGACAGGGGGCACTGAAGCTTTCTTT
many	TRBJ1-4	13	TRBV29-1	TRBD1	CSVSGTVQEKLFF	TGCAGCGTCTCCGGGACAGTACAGGAAAAACTGTTTTTT
few	TRBJ1-3	16	TRBV6-5	TRBD1	CASSYSLGTGRNTIYF	TGTGCCAGCAGTTACTCTCTCGGGACAGGGAGAAACACCATATATTTT
many	TRBJ2-1	17	TRBV12-3/TRBV12-4	TRBD1	CASSGQGLGIAYNEQFF	TGTGCCAGCAGCGGACAGGGTCTGGGTATCGCCTACAATGAGCAGTTCTTC
-	TRBJ2-1	16	TRBV7-6	-	CASSVGGALVNNEQFF	TGTGCCAGCAGCGTAGGGGGGGCCCTCGTTAACAATGAGCAGTTCTTC
-	TRBJ2-7	14	TRBV2	TRBD1	CASSTTGGWSEQYF	TGTGCCAGCAGTACAACAGGGGGCTGGTCCGAGCAGTACTTC
many	TRBJ2-1	15	TRBV6-1	-	CASSEAGEGHNEQFF	TGTGCCAGCAGTGAAGCAGGGGAAGGGCACAATGAGCAGTTCTTC
many	TRBJ2-5	12	TRBV12-5	-	CASGLSRETQYF	TGTGCTAGTGGGTTATCCAGAGAGACCCAGTACTTC
many	TRBJ2-3	12	TRBV20-1	-	CSAHSGTDTQYF	TGCAGTGCTCATTCGGGCACAGATACGCAGTATTTT
-	TRBJ1-5	14	TRBV28	-	CASRSRSANQPQHF	TGTGCCAGCAGGAGCAGGTCCGCCAATCAGCCCCAGCATTTT
-	TRBJ1-2	17	TRBV5-6	TRBD1	CANSFPGTGEINYGYTF	TGTGCCAACAGCTTTCCCGGGACAGGGGAAATAAACTATGGCTACACCTTC
-	TRBJ2-3	13	TRBV2	-	CASSDRPTDTQYF	TGTGCCAGCAGTGACAGACCCACAGATACGCAGTATTTT
many	TRBJ2-1	14	TRBV2	TRBD2	CASSGERGYNEQFF	TGTGCCAGCAGTGGCGAGCGGGGATACAATGAGCAGTTCTTC
many	TRBJ1-1	12	TRBV25-1	-	CASSDPRAEAFF	TGTGCCAGCAGTGATCCCCGGGCTGAAGCTTTCTTT
-	TRBJ2-1	18	TRBV5-1	-	CASSLAPAGTYTYNEQFF	TGCGCCAGCAGCTTGGCTCCGGCCGGGACTTATACCTACAATGAGCAGTTCTTC
few	TRBJ1-4	17	TRBV12-3/TRBV12-4	TRBD1	CASSSGQGASTNEKLFF	TGTGCCAGCAGTTCCGGACAGGGGGCATCAACTAATGAAAAACTGTTTTTT
-	TRBJ2-5	11	TRBV20-1	-	CSVTVGETQYF	TGCAGTGTGACAGTCGGTGAGACCCAGTACTTC
-	TRBJ2-1	14	TRBV9	-	CASSVTAGMDEQFF	TGTGCCAGCAGCGTTACAGCCGGGATGGATGAGCAGTTCTTC
many	TRBJ2-3	15	TRBV11-2	-	CASSRGTTSTDTQYF	TGTGCCAGCAGCCGCGGGACAACTAGCACAGATACGCAGTATTTT
many	TRBJ1-2	11	TRBV20-1	-	CSATGEHGYTF	TGCAGTGCTACAGGGGAACATGGCTACACCTTC
-	TRBJ2-5	16	TRBV28	-	CASSWWGRMVQETQYF	TGTGCCAGCAGTTGGTGGGGACGGATGGTCCAAGAGACCCAGTACTTC
-	TRBJ2-5	14	TRBV10-3	TRBD2	CAISDLGLGREPYF	TGTGCCATCAGTGACCTTGGACTAGGACGGGAACCGTACTTC
once	TRBJ2-5	11	TRBV10-3	-	CPTSAQETQYF	TGTCCCACCTCCGCCCAAGAGACCCAGTACTTC
few	TRBJ2-1	14	TRBV7-2	TRBD1	CASSLRQGANEQFF	TGTGCCAGCAGCTTGAGACAGGGGGCCAATGAGCAGTTCTTC
-	TRBJ1-5	13	TRBV2	-	CASRGGRDKPQHF	TGTGCCAGCAGGGGGGGCAGGGACAAGCCCCAGCATTTT